This TCR beta chain was recorded in a study of blood T cell repertoires in COVID-19. Across the whole study: There were acute and convalescent COVID-19 samples, and they came from the United States, Italy and Spain.

TCRdb keeps only in-frame clones here, not all; method: immunoSEQ multiplex PCR. This sample yields over 120,000 clones, of which more than 65% are seen a single time; under 4.5% belongs to the top ten. The CDR3 is 14 residues long. Germline assignment: CDR1 MNHEY and CDR2 SVGAGI. Losses at the gene ends were 5 bases for V and 6 bases for J; bases not matched to a gene: 10. Sequencing was performed on peripheral blood. This chain joins TRBV6-5 and TRBJ2-7; 7 bases align to TRBD2. The TCR was taken from a woman in her sixties with acute or convalescent COVID-19. Here the CDR3 reads CASSPSGILAEQYF. CDR3 DNA: TGTGCCAGCAGTCCAAGCGGGATACTGGCCGAGCAGTACTTC.